The table lists the clone carrying this TCR beta chain with a count of one. Its antigen remains unknown. These data come from a study of post-analysis software for immune sequencing data. Sequencing libraries made from TCR beta cDNA carried unique molecular identifiers. TCRdb re-analysed the PCR reads in MiXCR, keeping a single row per CDR3 protein. The sample gives about 810,000 distinct CDR3 sequences, under 70% of which show up once; over 4% is in the top ten. General study points: A handful of TRBV segments were significantly more frequent in patients than in controls. TRBV5-6, TRBV5-1 and TRBV20-1 were among these segments.

The CDR3 consists of 15 residues. Germline loops: CDR1 LNHNV, CDR2 YYDKDF (reference sequence). V shed 0 bases and J shed 3 bases, with 11 bases lying between them. The sequencing sample was made of blood. The V gene is TRBV15, the J gene TRBJ2-5, with D maybe TRBD2 (6 bases). This clonotype originated in a girl aged 5-17 years with multiple sclerosis. The CDR3 region has the DNA TGTGCCACCAGCAGAGATCAGGGACTGAAAGAGACCCAGTACTTC. Its protein is CATSRDQGLKETQYF.